The clone carrying this T cell receptor (beta chain) was counted at least ten times. This specimen comes from a study of regulatory T cells in long-lasting Graves disease. Time point indicated: persistent/refractory GD, antithyroid drugs over 5 years with positive TRAb. Isolated PBMC RNA provided the starting material for the TCR library. For TCR beta, libraries came from iRepertoire HTBI primers and Arm-PCR of CDR3 regions. TCRdb passed the multiplex PCR reads through MiXCR, listing each CDR3 protein once. The profile covers 430,000 or so distinct CDR3 sequences, with roughly 21% appearing a single time and 14% taken by the ten largest. This CDR3 has 13 residues. Germline V gene data show CDR1 as SGHDT and CDR2 as YYEEEE. V dropped 6 bases and J dropped 0 bases, with 9 bases sitting between them.

The gene calls are TRBV5-6 and TRBJ2-5, with D possibly TRBD2 on 6 matching bases. This clonotype was sampled from a female donor with Graves disease. This sample comprised peripheral blood mononuclear cells (PBMCs), obtained when the disease was refractory, from a patient treated with antithyroid drugs. As DNA, the CDR3 is TGTGCCAGCACTGGGGGGAACCAAGAGACCCAGTACTTC. This encodes CASTGGNQETQYF.